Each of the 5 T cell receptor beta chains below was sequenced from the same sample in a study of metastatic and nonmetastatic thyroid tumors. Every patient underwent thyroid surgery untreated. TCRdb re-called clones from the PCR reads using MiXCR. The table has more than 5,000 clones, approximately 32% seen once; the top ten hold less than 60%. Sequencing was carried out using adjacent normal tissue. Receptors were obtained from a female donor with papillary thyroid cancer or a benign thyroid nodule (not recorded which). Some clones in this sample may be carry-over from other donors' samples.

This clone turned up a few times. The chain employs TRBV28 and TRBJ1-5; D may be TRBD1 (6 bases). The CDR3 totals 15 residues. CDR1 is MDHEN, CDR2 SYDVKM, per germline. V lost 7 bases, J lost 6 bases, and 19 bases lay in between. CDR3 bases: TGTGCCAGCATATCCCGGACAGTTCCTAGTCAGCCCCAGCATTTT. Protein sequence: CASISRTVPSQPQHF.

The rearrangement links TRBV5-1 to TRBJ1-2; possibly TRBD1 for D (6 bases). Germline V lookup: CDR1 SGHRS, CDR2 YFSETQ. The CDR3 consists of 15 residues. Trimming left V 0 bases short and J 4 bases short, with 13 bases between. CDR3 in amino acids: CASSLDGNRAYGYTF. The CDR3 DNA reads TGCGCCAGCAGCTTGGACGGAAACAGGGCCTATGGCTACACCTTC.

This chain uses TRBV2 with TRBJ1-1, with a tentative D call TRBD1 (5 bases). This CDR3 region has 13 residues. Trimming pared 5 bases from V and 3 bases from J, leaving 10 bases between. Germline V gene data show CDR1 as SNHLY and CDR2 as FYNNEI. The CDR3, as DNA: TGTGCCAGCAGTTCGGGACGGGACACTGAAGCTTTCTTT. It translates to CASSSGRDTEAFF.

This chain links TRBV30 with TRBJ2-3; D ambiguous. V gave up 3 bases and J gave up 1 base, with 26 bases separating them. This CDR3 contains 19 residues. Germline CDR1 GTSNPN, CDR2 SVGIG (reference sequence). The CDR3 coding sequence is TGTGCCTGGAGGGCCTTTGGTGGGGATCTTTTAAATGGCACAGATACGCAGTATTTT. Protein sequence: CAWRAFGGDLLNGTDTQYF.

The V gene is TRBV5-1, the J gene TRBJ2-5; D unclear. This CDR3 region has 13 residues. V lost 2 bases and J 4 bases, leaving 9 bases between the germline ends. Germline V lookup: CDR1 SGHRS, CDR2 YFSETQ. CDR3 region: CASSFRVGETQYF. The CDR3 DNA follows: TGCGCCAGCAGCTTCCGGGTGGGAGAGACCCAGTACTTC.